This TCR beta chain was obtained from a study of blood T cell repertoires in COVID-19. Turning to the study itself: COVID-19 samples, acute and convalescent, were from the United States, Italy and Spain.

Original data processing: It was from reference gene primer amplification that nucleated cell counts were estimated. Assay: immunoSEQ multiplex PCR; the TCRdb copy retains only in-frame clones and omits some. D and trimming come from the DNA, and the V and J calls and clone size come from that table. The table has 350,000 to 400,000 clones, roughly 90% seen once. Seattle's enrolled individuals joined amid active infection and were then monitored longitudinally. The V end was cut by 0 bases, the J end by 1 base, with 3 bases between. CDR1 and CDR2 from the germline V gene are LGHNA and YSLEER. The CDR3 runs to 13 residues. This clone was detected only once. This clone may be a read error of a much larger clone one base away. This sample includes further DNA sequences coding for the same CDR3.

The sequence derives from a woman aged 55-69 years with COVID-19, enrolled during active disease. V usage is TRBV4-3 and J usage is TRBJ1-1; D gene ambiguous. Sequenced material: peripheral blood. CDR3 nucleotide sequence: TGCGCCAGCAGCCAAGACCGGAACACTGAAGCTTTCTTT. This encodes CASSQDRNTEAFF.